The source of this T cell receptor (beta chain) is a study of CD8 T cells in Susac syndrome. Overall study context: Clinically active disease was present in more than five of the sequenced Susac syndrome patients. About eight of these patients were in remission.

Comments on this clonotype: Its matching antigen is unknown.

RNA amounts of 0.5 to 1 ug underwent reverse transcription with random hexamers. TCRdb reprocessed the immunoSEQ multiplex PCR reads with MiXCR, giving one entry per CDR3 protein. The top ten hold approximately 0.12% of the sample, which has approximately 160,000 distinct CDR3 sequences, about 96% seen once. CDR1 LNHDA and CDR2 SQIVND come from the germline V gene (reference sequence). The germline V and J ends were trimmed by 3 bases and 7 bases, with 10 bases remaining between them. The CDR3 length is 13 residues. Study findings and constraints: The CD4+ T cell repertoires in Susac syndrome did not show any clonal expansion.

Sequencing was done on a sample of CD4+ T cells from PBMCs. This sequence was found in a human donor with Susac syndrome. The chain combines TRBV19 with TRBJ1-5; D unclear. The CDR3 sequence is CASSILVGQPQHF. The CDR3 nucleotides are TGTGCCAGTAGTATCCTGGTTGGGCAGCCCCAGCATTTT.